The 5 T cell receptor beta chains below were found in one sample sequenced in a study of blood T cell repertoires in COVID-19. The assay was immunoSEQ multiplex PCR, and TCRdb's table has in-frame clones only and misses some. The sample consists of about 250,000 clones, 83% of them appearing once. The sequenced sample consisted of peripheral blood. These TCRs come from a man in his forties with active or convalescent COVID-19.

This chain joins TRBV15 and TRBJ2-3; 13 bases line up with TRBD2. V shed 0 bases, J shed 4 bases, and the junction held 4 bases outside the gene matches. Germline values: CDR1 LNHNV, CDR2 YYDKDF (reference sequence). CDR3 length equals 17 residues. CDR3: CATSRELAGGRPDTQYF. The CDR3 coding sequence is TGTGCCACCAGCAGAGAACTAGCGGGAGGGCGGCCAGATACGCAGTATTTT.

CDR3 coding DNA: TGTGCCAGCAGGCAGGCTAGCGGGAGGGCTGGGGAGCAGTTCTTC. Its protein product is CASRQASGRAGEQFF. This chain joins TRBV7-2 and TRBJ2-1; 12 nucleotides line up with TRBD2. Trimming removed 6 bases from V and 10 bases from J; junction bases left unmatched: 10. This CDR3 is 15 amino acids long. Looked up from germline, CDR1 is SGHTA and CDR2 is FQGNSA. Full variable domain (rest looked up from reference TRBV7-2 and TRBJ2-1): GAGVSQSPSNKVTEKGKDVELRCDPISGHTALYWYRQSLGQGLEFLIYFQGNSAPDKSGLPSDRFSAERTGGSVSTLTIQRTQQEDSAVYLCASRQASGRAGEQFFGPGTRLTVL.

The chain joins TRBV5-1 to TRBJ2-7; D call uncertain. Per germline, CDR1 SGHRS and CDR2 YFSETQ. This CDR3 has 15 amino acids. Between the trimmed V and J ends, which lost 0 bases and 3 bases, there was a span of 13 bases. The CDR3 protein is CASSLAGQVLYEQYF. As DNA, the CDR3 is TGCGCCAGCAGCTTGGCCGGTCAGGTCCTCTACGAGCAGTACTTC.

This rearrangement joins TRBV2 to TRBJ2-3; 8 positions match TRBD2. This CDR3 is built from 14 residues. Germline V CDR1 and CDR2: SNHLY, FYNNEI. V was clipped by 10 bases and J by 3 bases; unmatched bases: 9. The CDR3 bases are TGTGCCACCACCGGGAGGGCGGAAACAGATACGCAGTATTTT. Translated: CATTGRAETDTQYF.

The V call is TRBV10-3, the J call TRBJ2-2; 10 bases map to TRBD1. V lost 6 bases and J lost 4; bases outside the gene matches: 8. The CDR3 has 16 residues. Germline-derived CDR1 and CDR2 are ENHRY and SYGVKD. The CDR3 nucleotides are TGTGCCATCAGCGGGACAGGGGCAAGGAGCACCGGGGAGCTGTTTTTT. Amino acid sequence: CAISGTGARSTGELFF.